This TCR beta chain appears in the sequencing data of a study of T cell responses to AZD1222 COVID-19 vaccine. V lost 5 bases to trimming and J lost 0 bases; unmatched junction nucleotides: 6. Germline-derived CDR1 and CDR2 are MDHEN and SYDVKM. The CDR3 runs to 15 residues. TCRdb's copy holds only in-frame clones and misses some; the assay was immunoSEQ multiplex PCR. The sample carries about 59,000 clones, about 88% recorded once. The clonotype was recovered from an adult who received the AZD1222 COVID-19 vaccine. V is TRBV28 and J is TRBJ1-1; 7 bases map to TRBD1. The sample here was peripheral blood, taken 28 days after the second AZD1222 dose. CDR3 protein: CASSRGQRMNTEAFF. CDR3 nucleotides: TGTGCCAGCAGTCGGGGACAGCGCATGAACACTGAAGCTTTCTTT.